This note documents a single T cell receptor (beta chain) sequence. What it binds is not known. The source of the sample is a study of T cells expressing NK-cell markers. Study-wide context: The study sequenced eight donors, seven HCMV-seropositive and one seronegative. Overall study findings and caveats: Where a handful of donors were concerned, these clonotypes also led the CD3+CD56-NKG2C+ fraction. Expanded NKG2C+ T cell clones had unclear HCMV specificity.

TCRdb reprocessed the 5' RACE reads and stores each CDR3 protein as one record, lacking DNA. Its clone listing holds a few hundred thousand distinct CDR3 sequences. The CDR3 runs to 15 residues. In germline, CDR1 is DFQATT, CDR2 SNEGSKA (reference sequence). Sequencing input: blood T cells: a sorted CD56 or NKG2C T cell subset, CD4+ or CD8+ T cells, or bulk PBMC T cells (not recorded which). The origin of this receptor is a man aged 18-75 years in good health. The chain has TRBV20-1 and TRBJ2-3; TCRdb's D gene call, TRBD1, goes unchecked for lack of DNA. The CDR3 sequence is CSAMTGYRRPDTQYF.